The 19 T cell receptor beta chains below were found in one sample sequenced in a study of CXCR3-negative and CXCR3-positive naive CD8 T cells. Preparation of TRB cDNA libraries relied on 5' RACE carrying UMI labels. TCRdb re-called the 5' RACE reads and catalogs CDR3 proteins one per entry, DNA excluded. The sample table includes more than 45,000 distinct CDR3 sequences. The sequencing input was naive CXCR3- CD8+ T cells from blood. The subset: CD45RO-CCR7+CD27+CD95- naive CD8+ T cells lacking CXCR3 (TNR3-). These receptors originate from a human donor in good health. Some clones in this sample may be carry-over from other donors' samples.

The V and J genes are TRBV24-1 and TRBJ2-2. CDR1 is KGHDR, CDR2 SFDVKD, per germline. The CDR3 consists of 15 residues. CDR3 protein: CATSDLPTGTGELFF.

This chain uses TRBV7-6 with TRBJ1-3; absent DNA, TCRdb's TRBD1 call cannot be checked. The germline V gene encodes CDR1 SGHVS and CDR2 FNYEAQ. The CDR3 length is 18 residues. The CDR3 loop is CASSLAGGQDISGNTIYF. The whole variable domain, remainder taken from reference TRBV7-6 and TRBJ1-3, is GAGVSQSPRYKVTKRGQDVALRCDPISGHVSLYWYRQALGQGPEFLTYFNYEAQQDKSGLPNDRFSAERPEGSISTLTIQRTEQRDSAMYRCASSLAGGQDISGNTIYFGEGSWLTVV.

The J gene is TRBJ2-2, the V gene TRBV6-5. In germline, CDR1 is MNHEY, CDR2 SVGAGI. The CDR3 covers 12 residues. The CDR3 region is CASSYGIGELFF.

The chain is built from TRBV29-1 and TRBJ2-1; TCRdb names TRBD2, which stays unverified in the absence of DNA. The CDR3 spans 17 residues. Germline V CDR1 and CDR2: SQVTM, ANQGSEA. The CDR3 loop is CSVEELTSGRTSNEQFF.

The CDR3 loop reads CSVPKGGVGNYEQYF. This chain links TRBV29-1 with TRBJ2-7; the TRBD2 assignment by TCRdb is unverifiable without DNA. The length of the CDR3 is 15 residues. Per the germline V gene, CDR1 is SQVTM and CDR2 is ANQGSEA.

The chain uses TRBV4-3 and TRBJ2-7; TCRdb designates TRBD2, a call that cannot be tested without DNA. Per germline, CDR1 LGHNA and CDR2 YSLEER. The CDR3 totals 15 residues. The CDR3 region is CASSQGGGPTYEQYF.

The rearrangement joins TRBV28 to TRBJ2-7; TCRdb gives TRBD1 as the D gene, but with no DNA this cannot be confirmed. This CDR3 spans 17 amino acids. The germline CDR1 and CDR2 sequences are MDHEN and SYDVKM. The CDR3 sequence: CASRSDPRDGWHYEQYF.

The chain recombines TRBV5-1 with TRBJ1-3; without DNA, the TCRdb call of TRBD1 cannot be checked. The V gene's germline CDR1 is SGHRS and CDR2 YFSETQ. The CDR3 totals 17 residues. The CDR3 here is CASSFSSGFGPGNTIYF.

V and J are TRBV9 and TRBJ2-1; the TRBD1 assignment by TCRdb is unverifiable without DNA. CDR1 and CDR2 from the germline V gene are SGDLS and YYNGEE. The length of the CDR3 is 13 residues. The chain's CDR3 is CASSTRSDWEQFF.

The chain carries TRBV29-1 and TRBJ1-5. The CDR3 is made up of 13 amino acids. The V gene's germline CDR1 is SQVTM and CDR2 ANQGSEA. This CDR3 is CSVEGPADQPQHF.

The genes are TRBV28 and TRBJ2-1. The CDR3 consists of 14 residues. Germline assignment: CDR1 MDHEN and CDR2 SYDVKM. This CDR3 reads CASSLHSSYNEQFF.

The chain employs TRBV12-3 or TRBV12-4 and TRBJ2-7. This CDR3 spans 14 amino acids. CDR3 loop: CASSTSGGSYEQYF.

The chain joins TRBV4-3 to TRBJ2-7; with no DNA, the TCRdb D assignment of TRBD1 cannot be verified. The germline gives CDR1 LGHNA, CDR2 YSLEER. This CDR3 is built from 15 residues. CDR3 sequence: CASSQDRTVSYEQYF.

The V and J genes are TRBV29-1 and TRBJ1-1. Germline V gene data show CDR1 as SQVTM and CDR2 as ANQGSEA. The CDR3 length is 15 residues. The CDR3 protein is CSVADRFLGNTEAFF.

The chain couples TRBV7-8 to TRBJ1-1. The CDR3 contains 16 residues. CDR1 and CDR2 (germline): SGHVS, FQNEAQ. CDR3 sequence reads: CASSPSDRVYDTEAFF.

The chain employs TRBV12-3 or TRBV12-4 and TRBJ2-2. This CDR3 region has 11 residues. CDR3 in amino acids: CASSFTGELFF.

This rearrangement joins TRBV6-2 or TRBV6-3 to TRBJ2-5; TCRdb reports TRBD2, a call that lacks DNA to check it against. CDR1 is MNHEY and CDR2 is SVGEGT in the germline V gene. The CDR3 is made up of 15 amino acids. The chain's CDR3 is CASSQILAARETQYF.

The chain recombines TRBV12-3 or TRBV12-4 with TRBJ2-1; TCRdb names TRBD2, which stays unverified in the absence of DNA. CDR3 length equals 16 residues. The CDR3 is CASSLGTSGAYNEQFF.

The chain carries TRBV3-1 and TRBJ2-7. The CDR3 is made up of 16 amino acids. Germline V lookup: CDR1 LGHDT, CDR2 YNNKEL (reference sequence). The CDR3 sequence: CASSQELAQIPYEQYF.